What follows are 11 T cell receptor beta chains derived from one specimen sequenced in a study of CD8 T cells in ankylosing spondylitis. TCRdb processed the 5' RACE reads anew with MiXCR; each CDR3 protein has one entry. Of approximately 35,000 distinct CDR3 sequences in the sample, around an eighth were seen once. The sequencing input was synovial fluid, either unsorted or a sorted T cell fraction (not recorded which). The receptors were sampled from a male donor with ankylosing spondylitis.

The table lists this clonotype with many counts. This chain links TRBV6-6 with TRBJ2-5, with 11 positions matching TRBD2. The CDR3 consists of 15 residues. V lost 6 bases, J lost 4 bases, and 7 bases stayed unmatched. Germline V lookup: CDR1 MNHNY, CDR2 SVGAGI (reference sequence). This CDR3 reads CASRTSGAILETQYF. CDR3 nucleotide sequence: TGTGCCAGCAGGACTAGCGGGGCGATATTAGAGACCCAGTACTTC.

V is TRBV28 and J is TRBJ1-2; 8 bases fit TRBD1. Per the germline V gene, CDR1 is MDHEN and CDR2 is SYDVKM. The trim removed 9 bases at V and 5 bases at J, leaving 11 bases unmatched. The CDR3 runs 14 residues. In DNA, the CDR3 is TGTGCCAGTAGCCGACCGAGGGACAGGTATGGCTACACCTTC. Encoded protein: CASSRPRDRYGYTF.

This clonotype occurred a few times. The rearrangement joins TRBV12-3 or TRBV12-4 to TRBJ2-7; TRBD2 matches 12 bases. CDR3 length equals 15 residues. The V gene end was trimmed by 7 bases and the J gene end by 6 bases; junction bases not matched to a gene: 10. Here the CDR3 DNA reads TGTGCCAGCACCTCGACTAGCGGGAGTTTAGGCGAGCAGTACTTC. As protein: CASTSTSGSLGEQYF.

This clonotype was detected only a few times. The chain recombines TRBV9 with TRBJ2-7; TRBD1 might be the D (5 bases). Trimming removed 0 bases from V and 2 bases from J, with 9 bases in between. The CDR3 runs to 14 residues. Germline V gene data show CDR1 as SGDLS and CDR2 as YYNGEE. Here the CDR3 DNA reads TGTGCCAGCAGCGTAGGAACAGGAACCTACGAGCAGTACTTC. Translated: CASSVGTGTYEQYF.

This clonotype was seen at least ten times. The rearrangement uses TRBV20-1 and TRBJ2-5; 9 bases line up with TRBD1. J lost 5 bases, V lost 0 bases, and 16 bases had no gene match. This CDR3 comprises 18 residues. Germline CDR1 reads DFQATT; CDR2 reads SNEGSKA (reference sequence). DNA for the CDR3: TGCAGTGCTAGAGATATTAACGGGGGACAGGGACCGGAGGAGACCCAGTACTTC. As protein: CSARDINGGQGPEETQYF.

The CDR3 sequence is CAWSWGTGYEQYF. The CDR3 DNA sequence: TGTGCCTGGAGTTGGGGGACAGGTTACGAGCAGTACTTC. The rearrangement joins TRBV30 to TRBJ2-7, with TRBD1 matching 8 bases. CDR3 length: 13 amino acids. Trimming at V came to 2 bases and at J to 4 bases, leaving 4 bases not matched to a gene. CDR1 and CDR2 (germline): GTSNPN, SVGIG (reference sequence).

The rearrangement joins TRBV12-3 or TRBV12-4 to TRBJ1-5; maybe TRBD1 (6 bases). This CDR3 is 13 amino acids long. Trimming pared 5 bases from V and 9 bases from J, leaving 14 bases between. The CDR3: CASSLSQGRPQHF. As DNA, the CDR3 is TGTGCCAGCAGTCTCTCACAGGGTCGGCCCCAGCATTTT.

V gene TRBV5-6 combines with J gene TRBJ1-1; D ambiguous. There are 16 residues in the CDR3. The germline V gene encodes CDR1 SGHDT and CDR2 YYEEEE. The V end lost 1 base, the J end lost 0 bases, and 13 bases lay between the germline ends. The CDR3 sequence: CASSLFRSGMNTEAFF. CDR3 bases: TGTGCCAGCAGCTTGTTTCGTTCCGGGATGAACACTGAAGCTTTCTTT.

This clonotype was seen only a few times. The chain recombines TRBV19 with TRBJ1-5; weak D call: TRBD1 (6 bases). This CDR3 is 15 amino acids long. CDR1 is LNHDA and CDR2 is SQIVND in the germline V gene (reference sequence). Trimming left V 3 bases short and J 0 bases short, with 9 bases between. DNA of the CDR3: TGTGCCAGTAGTATGATGGGGGCTAGCAATCAGCCCCAGCATTTT. Protein: CASSMMGASNQPQHF. The variable domain in full, completed from reference TRBV19 and TRBJ1-5, reads DGGITQSPKYLFRKEGQNVTLSCEQNLNHDAMYWYRQDPGQGLRLIYYSQIVNDFQKGDIAEGYSVSREKKESFPLTVTSAQKNPTAFYLCASSMMGASNQPQHFGDGTRLSIL.

This clonotype was detected many times. This sequence joins TRBV6-2 or TRBV6-3 and TRBJ2-1; D may be TRBD2 (6 bases). CDR1 is MNHEY and CDR2 is SVGEGT in the germline V gene. CDR3 length: 13 amino acids. The V gene lost 2 bases and the J gene lost 7 bases, with 9 bases spanning the gap. The CDR3 DNA reads TGTGCCAGCAGTTACCTGGGGAGGAATGAGCAGTTCTTC. It translates to CASSYLGRNEQFF.

This clonotype has ten or more counts. This chain uses TRBV7-9 with TRBJ2-7; D unresolved. Germline V gives CDR1 SEHNR, CDR2 FQNEAQ (reference sequence). The CDR3 has 15 residues. The V end lost 4 bases, the J end lost 0 bases, and 13 bases lay between the germline ends. CDR3 residues: CASSSPGSNSYEQYF. The CDR3 DNA reads as TGTGCCAGCAGCTCGCCCGGGTCAAACTCCTACGAGCAGTACTTC.